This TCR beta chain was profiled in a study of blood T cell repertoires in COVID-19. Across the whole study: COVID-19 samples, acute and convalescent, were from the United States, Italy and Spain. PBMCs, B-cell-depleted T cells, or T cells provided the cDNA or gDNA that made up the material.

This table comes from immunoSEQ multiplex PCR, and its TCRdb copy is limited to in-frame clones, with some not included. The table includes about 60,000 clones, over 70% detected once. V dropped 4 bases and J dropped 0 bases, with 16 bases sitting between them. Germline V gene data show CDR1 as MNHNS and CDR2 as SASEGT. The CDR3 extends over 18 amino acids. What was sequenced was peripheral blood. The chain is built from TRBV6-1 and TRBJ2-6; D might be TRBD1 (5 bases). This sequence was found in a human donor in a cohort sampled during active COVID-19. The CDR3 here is CASSVLHGHLSGANVLTF. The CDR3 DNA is TGTGCCAGCAGTGTACTTCATGGACACCTCTCTGGGGCCAACGTCCTGACTTTC.